This T cell receptor beta chain derives from a study of blood T cell repertoires in COVID-19. The table came from immunoSEQ multiplex PCR; TCRdb's copy has only in-frame clones and leaves some out. The sample lists about 50,000 clones; about 78% were seen once. This CDR3 has 15 amino acids. V shed 2 bases and J shed 6 bases, with 11 bases lying between them. Germline V CDR1 and CDR2: SGHAT, FQDESV (reference sequence). Sample: PBMCs or T cells enriched from blood (not recorded which). The chain employs TRBV11-1 and TRBJ1-6, with D hard to call. This sequence originates from a woman between 50 and 59 years old with acute COVID-19. CDR3 DNA sequence: TGTGCCAGCAGCTTACGGCCAGGACTTAATTCACCCCTCCACTTT. This gives the protein CASSLRPGLNSPLHF.